This T cell receptor (beta chain) was sequenced during a study of blood T cell repertoires in COVID-19. Study-wide background: The origin of the acute and convalescent COVID-19 samples was the United States, Italy and Spain. Sources were T cells, B-cell-depleted T cells, or PBMCs; the material itself was cDNA or gDNA.

Authors' processing steps: Amplification of reference gene primers provided the estimated nucleated cell counts. The repertoire was sequenced with immunoSEQ multiplex PCR; TCRdb's copy has only in-frame clones and lacks some. V and J calls and clone size come straight from that table; D and trimming were deduced from the DNA. This table holds around 150,000 clones, roughly 81% found once. Trimming cost V 5 bases and J 8 bases, with 10 bases left between them. This CDR3 region has 11 residues. Germline V gene data show CDR1 as DFQATT and CDR2 as SNEGSKA (reference sequence). This clone was observed a single time.

The chain joins TRBV20-1 to TRBJ2-1; possible D gene TRBD2, 5 bases. This TCR came from a man aged 40-49 years with acute or convalescent COVID-19. What was sequenced was peripheral blood. CDR3: CSARRGDEQFF. CDR3 nucleotide sequence: TGCAGTGCTCGCCGGGGAGATGAGCAGTTCTTC.